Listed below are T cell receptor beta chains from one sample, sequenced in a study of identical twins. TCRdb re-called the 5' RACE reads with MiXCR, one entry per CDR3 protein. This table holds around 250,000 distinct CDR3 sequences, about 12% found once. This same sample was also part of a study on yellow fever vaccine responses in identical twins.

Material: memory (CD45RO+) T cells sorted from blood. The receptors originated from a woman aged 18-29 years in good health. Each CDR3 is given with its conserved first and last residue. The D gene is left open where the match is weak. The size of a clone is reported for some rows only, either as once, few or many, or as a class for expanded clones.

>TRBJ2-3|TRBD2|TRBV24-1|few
CATSDVRGDSTDTQYF
TGTGCCACCAGCGACGTCCGGGGGGATAGCACAGATACGCAGTATTTT
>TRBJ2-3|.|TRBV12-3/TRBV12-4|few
CASSPPGTRDTQYF
TGTGCCAGCAGTCCACCGGGGACCCGAGATACGCAGTATTTT
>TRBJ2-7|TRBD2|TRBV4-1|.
CASSPISGGAYEQYF
TGCGCCAGCAGCCCCATTAGCGGGGGGGCCTACGAGCAGTACTTC
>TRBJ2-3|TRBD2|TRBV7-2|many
CASSLTSVVDTQYF
TGTGCCAGCAGCTTAACTAGCGTCGTTGATACGCAGTATTTT
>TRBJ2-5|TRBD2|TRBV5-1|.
CASSSGLVETQYF
TGCGCCAGCAGCTCCGGACTAGTAGAGACCCAGTACTTC
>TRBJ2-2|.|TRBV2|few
CASSDLRGAGELFF
TGTGCCAGCAGTGATCTTCGGGGTGCCGGGGAGCTGTTTTTT
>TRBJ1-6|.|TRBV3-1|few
CASSRARGSNSPLHF
TGTGCCAGCAGTCGCGCTAGGGGGTCTAATTCACCCCTCCACTTT
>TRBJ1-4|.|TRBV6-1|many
CASSGLAGTNEKLFF
TGTGCCAGCAGTGGCCTAGCAGGAACTAATGAAAAACTGTTTTTT
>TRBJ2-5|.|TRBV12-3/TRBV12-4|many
CASSPRAAQETQYF
TGTGCCAGCAGTCCCCGGGCAGCACAAGAGACCCAGTACTTC
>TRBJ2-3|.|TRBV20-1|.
CSANTLVADTQYF
TGCAGTGCTAACACCCTGGTGGCAGATACGCAGTATTTT
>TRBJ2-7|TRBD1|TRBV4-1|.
CASSQATDRVTYEQYF
TGCGCCAGCAGCCAAGCAACCGACAGGGTTACCTACGAGCAGTACTTC
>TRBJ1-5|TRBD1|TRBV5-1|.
CASSSGTGGTPQHF
TGCGCCAGCAGTTCCGGGACAGGGGGCACGCCCCAGCATTTT
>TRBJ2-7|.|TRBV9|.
CASSAGHPREQYF
TGTGCCAGCAGCGCAGGCCATCCCCGGGAGCAGTACTTC
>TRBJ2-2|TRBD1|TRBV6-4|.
CASTQGDTGELFF
TGTGCCAGCACTCAGGGGGACACCGGGGAGCTGTTTTTT
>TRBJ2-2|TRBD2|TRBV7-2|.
CASSASGRNTGELFF
TGTGCCAGCAGCGCTAGCGGACGGAACACCGGGGAGCTGTTTTTT
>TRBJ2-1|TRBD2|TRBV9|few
CASSPNVSGRPEQFF
TGTGCCAGCAGCCCAAACGTTAGCGGGAGGCCTGAGCAGTTCTTC
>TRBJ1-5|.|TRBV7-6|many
CASSLGGFQPQHF
TGTGCCAGCAGCTTAGGAGGTTTTCAGCCCCAGCATTTT
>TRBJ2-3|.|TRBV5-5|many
CASSKGQPSTDTQYF
TGTGCCAGCAGCAAAGGACAGCCGAGCACAGATACGCAGTATTTT
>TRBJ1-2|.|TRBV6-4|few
CASSPEWGDYGYTF
TGTGCCAGCAGTCCGGAATGGGGGGACTATGGCTACACCTTC
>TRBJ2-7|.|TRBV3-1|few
CASSHYLSGYEQYF
TGTGCCAGCAGCCATTATCTGTCAGGCTACGAGCAGTACTTC
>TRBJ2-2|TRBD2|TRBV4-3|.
CASSRLSVAGVDTGELFF
TGCGCCAGCAGCCGGCTGTCGGTAGCGGGAGTTGATACCGGGGAGCTGTTTTTT
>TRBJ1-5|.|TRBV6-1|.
CASSVGGLSNQPQHF
TGTGCCAGCAGTGTGGGGGGGCTTAGCAATCAGCCCCAGCATTTT
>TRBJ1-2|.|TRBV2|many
CASSPEDYGYTF
TGTGCCAGCAGTCCTGAGGATTATGGCTACACCTTC
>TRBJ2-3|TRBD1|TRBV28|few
CASSLYRGDTQYF
TGTGCCAGCAGTTTATACAGGGGGGATACGCAGTATTTT
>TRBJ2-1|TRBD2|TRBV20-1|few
CSPLDPGRANNEQFF
TGCAGTCCACTAGATCCCGGGAGGGCAAACAATGAGCAGTTCTTC
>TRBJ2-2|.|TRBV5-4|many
CASSQRTVNTGELFF
TGTGCCAGCAGCCAAAGGACGGTTAACACCGGGGAGCTGTTTTTT
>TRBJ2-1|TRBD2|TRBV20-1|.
CSARLAGVSYNEQFF
TGCAGTGCTAGACTAGCGGGAGTTTCCTACAATGAGCAGTTCTTC
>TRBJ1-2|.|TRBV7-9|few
CASSSRVGQDYGYTF
TGTGCCAGCAGCTCCCGGGTAGGGCAGGACTATGGCTACACCTTC
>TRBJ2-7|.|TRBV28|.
CASSAPGTYTSYEQYF
TGTGCCAGCAGCGCTCCCGGCACCTATACCTCCTACGAGCAGTACTTC